This entry features one TCR beta chain sequence. What it recognizes is unknown. Samples of blood were obtained at baseline, on cycle 4 day 1, and on cycle 7 day 1. The sample comes from a study of OX40 agonist ivuxolimab in advanced cancers. The study's findings and limits: Antigen specificity was not determined for the expanded peripheral T cells. There was clonal expansion of CD4+ and CD8+ blood T cells by week 6 at 0.1 to 3.0 mg/kg.

This table comes from immunoSEQ multiplex PCR, and its TCRdb copy is limited to in-frame clones, with some not included. Found here are some 62,000 clones, under 95% of them singletons; the top ten hold around 0.63%. This clonotype originated in an adult with an advanced solid tumor such as melanoma, head and neck, liver or kidney cancer. The source was CD4+ or CD8+ T cells sorted from blood, collected in a trial of the OX40 agonist ivuxolimab.

This chain's CDR3 is CASSENDGIYGYTF. DNA for the CDR3: TGTGCCAGCAGTGAAAATGACGGAATCTATGGCTACACCTTC. V is TRBV6-5 and J is TRBJ1-2; D call uncertain. The CDR3 contains 14 residues. CDR1 is MNHEY and CDR2 is SVGAGI in the germline V gene. V gave up 5 bases and J gave up 4 bases, with 14 bases separating them.